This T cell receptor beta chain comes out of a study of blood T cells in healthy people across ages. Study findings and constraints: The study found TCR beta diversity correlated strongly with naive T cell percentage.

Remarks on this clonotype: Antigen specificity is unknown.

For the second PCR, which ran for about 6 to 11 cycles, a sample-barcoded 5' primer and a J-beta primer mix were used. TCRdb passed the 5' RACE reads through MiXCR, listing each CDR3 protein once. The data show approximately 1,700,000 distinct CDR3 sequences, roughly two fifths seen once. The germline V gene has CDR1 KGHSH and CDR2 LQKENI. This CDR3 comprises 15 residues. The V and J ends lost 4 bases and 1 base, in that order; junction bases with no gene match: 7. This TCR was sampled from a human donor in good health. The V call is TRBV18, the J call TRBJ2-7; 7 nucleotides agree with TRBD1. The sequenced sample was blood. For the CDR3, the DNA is TGTGCCAGCTCACAAGACAGGGCCCTTTCCTACGAGCAGTACTTC. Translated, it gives CASSQDRALSYEQYF. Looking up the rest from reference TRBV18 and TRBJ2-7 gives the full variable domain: NAGVMQNPRHLVRRRGQEARLRCSPMKGHSHVYWYRQLPEEGLKFMVYLQKENIIDESGMPKERFSAEFPKEGPSILRIQQVVRGDSAAYFCASSQDRALSYEQYFGPGTRLTVT.